The 11 T cell receptor beta chains below were found in one sample sequenced in a study of Graves' ophthalmopathy and Graves' hyperthyroidism. RNA transcripts were the template, and TCR beta CDR3 regions were amplified from them. The authors performed first-round RT-PCR with HTBI primers and then a second-round multiplex PCR. TCRdb itself ran the multiplex PCR reads through MiXCR, one entry per CDR3 protein. There are over a million distinct CDR3 sequences in the sample; less than 45% occur only once, and approximately 10% lies in the top ten. The sequenced material came from peripheral blood or thyroid tissue (not recorded which). The source is an adult man with Graves' hyperthyroidism.

Ten or more counts support this clonotype. The CDR3, as DNA: TGTGCCATCACGGGTAGCGGGATAGGAGGCGAGCAGTACTTC. Its protein is CAITGSGIGGEQYF. V and J are TRBV10-3 and TRBJ2-7; 8 bases align to TRBD2. CDR1 and CDR2 from the germline V gene are ENHRY and SYGVKD. V dropped 7 bases and J dropped 6; count of bases not matched to a gene: 11. The CDR3 is 14 amino acids.

The rearrangement uses TRBV10-3 and TRBJ2-7, with TRBD2 matching 7 bases. Germline V gene lookup returns CDR1 ENHRY and CDR2 SYGVKD. The ends lost 5 bases at V and 4 bases at J; junction bases unmatched: 11. The CDR3 spans 15 residues. The CDR3 loop is CAISQPGLTPYEQYF. The CDR3 bases are TGTGCCATCAGTCAGCCGGGACTAACCCCTTACGAGCAGTACTTC.

This clonotype was seen at least ten times. This chain connects TRBV7-9 to TRBJ2-6; possible D gene TRBD1, 6 bases. CDR3 size: 18 residues. Germline assignment: CDR1 SEHNR and CDR2 FQNEAQ (reference sequence). V lost 5 bases and J lost 0, with 17 bases in between. CDR3 in amino acids: CASSPLWTATSGANVLTF. The CDR3 nucleotides read TGTGCCAGCAGCCCCCTATGGACAGCCACCTCTGGGGCCAACGTCCTGACTTTC.

The chain couples TRBV6-5 to TRBJ2-7; 7 nucleotides line up with TRBD1. Trimming cost V 8 bases and J 4 bases; bases outside gene matches: 8. Germline CDR1 MNHEY, CDR2 SVGAGI. The CDR3 length is 13 residues. The CDR3 sequence is CASRSGQTYEQYF. CDR3 DNA: TGTGCCAGCCGGTCGGGACAGACTTACGAGCAGTACTTC.

This clonotype was picked up a small number of times. CDR3 residues: CASSLNLLSEAFF. CDR3 nucleotide sequence: TGTGCCAGCAGCTTAAACTTATTGTCTGAAGCTTTCTTT. The chain is built from TRBV7-9 and TRBJ1-1; D call uncertain. Trimming removed 2 bases at V and 6 bases at J, with 10 bases between. CDR1 is SEHNR, CDR2 FQNEAQ, per germline (reference sequence). The CDR3 has 13 residues. The whole variable domain, remainder taken from reference TRBV7-9 and TRBJ1-1, is DTGVSQNPRHKITKRGQNVTFRCDPISEHNRLYWYRQTLGQGPEFLTYFQNEAQLEKSRLLSDRFSAERPKGSFSTLEIQRTEQGDSAMYLCASSLNLLSEAFFGQGTRLTVV.

Points on this clonotype: A read error may be the cause here, since a much bigger clone is one base away. This CDR3 is CASSSSTGTAGGGYTF. The CDR3 DNA sequence: TGTGCCAGCAGCTCCTCTACTGGGACAGCGGGCGGTGGCTACACCTTC. The chain has TRBV7-2 and TRBJ1-2, with 7 bases matching TRBD1. CDR1 is SGHTA and CDR2 is FQGNSA in the germline V gene. V shed 4 bases, J shed 7 bases, and the junction held 15 bases outside the gene matches. This CDR3 contains 16 residues. Supplemented by reference TRBV7-2 and TRBJ1-2, the full variable domain reads GAGVSQSPSNKVTEKGKDVELRCDPISGHTALYWYRQSLGQGLEFLIYFQGNSAPDKSGLPSDRFSAERTGGSVSTLTIQRTQQEDSAVYLCASSSSTGTAGGGYTFGSGTRLTVV.

The chain uses TRBV2 and TRBJ1-5; D remains ambiguous. Per the germline V gene, CDR1 is SNHLY and CDR2 is FYNNEI. This CDR3 spans 17 amino acids. V was trimmed by 2 bases and J by 0 bases, leaving 14 bases between them. This CDR3 is CASSEKFRANSNQPQHF. In DNA, the CDR3 is TGTGCCAGCAGTGAAAAGTTCCGCGCAAATAGCAATCAGCCCCAGCATTTT.

The table lists this clonotype with many counts. The chain joins TRBV10-3 to TRBJ2-2; D is uncertain. Deletions cut 2 bases from V and 4 bases from J, with 14 bases between. The CDR3 is made up of 16 amino acids. Germline V lookup: CDR1 ENHRY, CDR2 SYGVKD. The CDR3 loop reads CAISEKGRSVTGELFF. CDR3 nucleotide sequence: TGTGCCATCAGTGAGAAGGGTCGTTCAGTCACCGGGGAGCTGTTTTTT.

A few counts support this clonotype. One end of the junction varies from germline; a read error may be responsible. The gene calls are TRBV10-2 and TRBJ2-7; D is perhaps TRBD1 (5 bases). The V gene's germline CDR1 is WSHSY and CDR2 SAAADI. This CDR3 has 12 amino acids. This CDR3 is CASSYQGDEQYF. CDR3 nucleotides: TGTGCCAGCAGTTATCAGGGTGACGAGCAGTACTTC.

This rearrangement joins TRBV11-2 to TRBJ1-5; D not certain. This CDR3 region has 14 residues. Looked up from germline, CDR1 is SGHAT and CDR2 is FQNNGV. V lost 5 bases, J lost 7 bases, and 15 bases lay in between. The CDR3 loop reads CASSTDAGSQPQHF. CDR3 sequence (DNA): TGTGCCAGCAGCACCGACGCGGGTAGCCAGCCCCAGCATTTT.

This clonotype was seen more than once but under ten times. The V and J genes are TRBV7-8 and TRBJ2-7, with 7 bases that match TRBD2. Germline loops: CDR1 SGHVS, CDR2 FQNEAQ. V lost 1 base and J lost 0; bases outside the gene matches: 6. CDR3 length equals 16 residues. CDR3 DNA: TGTGCCAGCAGCTTAGATGGGGGGGACCTCTCCTACGAGCAGTACTTC. Amino acids: CASSLDGGDLSYEQYF.